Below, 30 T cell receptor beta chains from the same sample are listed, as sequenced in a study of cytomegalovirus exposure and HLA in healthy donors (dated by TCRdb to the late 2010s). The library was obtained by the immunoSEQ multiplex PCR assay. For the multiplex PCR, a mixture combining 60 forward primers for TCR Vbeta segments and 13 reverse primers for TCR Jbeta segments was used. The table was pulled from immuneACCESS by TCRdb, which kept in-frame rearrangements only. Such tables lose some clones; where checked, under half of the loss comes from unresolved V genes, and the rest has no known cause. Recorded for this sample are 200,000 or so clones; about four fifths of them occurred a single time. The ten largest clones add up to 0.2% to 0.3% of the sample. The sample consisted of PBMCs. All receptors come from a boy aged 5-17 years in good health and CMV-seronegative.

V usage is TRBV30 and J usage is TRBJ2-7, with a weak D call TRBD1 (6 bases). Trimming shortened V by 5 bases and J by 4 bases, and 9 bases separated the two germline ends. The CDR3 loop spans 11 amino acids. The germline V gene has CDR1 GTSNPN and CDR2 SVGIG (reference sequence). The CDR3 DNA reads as TGTGCCTGGTTGCAGGGGTACGAGCAGTACTTC. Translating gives CAWLQGYEQYF.

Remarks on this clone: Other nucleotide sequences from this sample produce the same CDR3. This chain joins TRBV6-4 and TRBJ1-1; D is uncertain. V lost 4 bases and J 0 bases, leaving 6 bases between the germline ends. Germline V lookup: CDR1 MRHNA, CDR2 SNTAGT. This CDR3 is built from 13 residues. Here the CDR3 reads CASSAGMNTEAFF. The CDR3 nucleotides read TGTGCCAGCAGTGCCGGGATGAACACTGAAGCTTTCTTT.

CDR3 sequence (DNA): TGTGCCAGCAGCCCTCAGGAGAACACTGAAGCTTTCTTT. Its protein product is CASSPQENTEAFF. This chain joins TRBV7-3 and TRBJ1-1; D is uncertain. Germline CDR1 reads SGHTA; CDR2 reads FQGTGA. V was pared by 5 bases and J by 1 base, with 8 bases between. CDR3 length equals 13 residues.

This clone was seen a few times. CDR3 bases: TGTGCCAGCTCCGACTGGGGAGCTATCGGTCACTATGGCTACACCTTC. Translation gives CASSDWGAIGHYGYTF. The V and J genes are TRBV11-2 and TRBJ1-2; D is ambiguous. Germline CDR1 and CDR2: SGHAT and FQNNGV. CDR3 size: 16 residues. Trimming removed 8 bases from V and 3 bases from J, with 22 bases in between.

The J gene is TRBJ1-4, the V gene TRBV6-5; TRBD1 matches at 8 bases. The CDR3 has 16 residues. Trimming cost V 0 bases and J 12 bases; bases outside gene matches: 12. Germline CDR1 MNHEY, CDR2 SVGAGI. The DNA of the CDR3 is TGTGCCAGCAGTTACTCGTCTGGAGGACAGGGAACTCAACTGTTTTTT. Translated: CASSYSSGGQGTQLFF.

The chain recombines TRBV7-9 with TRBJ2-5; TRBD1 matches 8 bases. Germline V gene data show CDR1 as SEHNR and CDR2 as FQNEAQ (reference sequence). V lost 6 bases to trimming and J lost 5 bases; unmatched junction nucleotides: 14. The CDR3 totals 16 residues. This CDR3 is CASSTPRDRPTETQYF. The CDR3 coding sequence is TGTGCCAGCAGTACACCCCGGGACAGGCCGACGGAGACCCAGTACTTC.

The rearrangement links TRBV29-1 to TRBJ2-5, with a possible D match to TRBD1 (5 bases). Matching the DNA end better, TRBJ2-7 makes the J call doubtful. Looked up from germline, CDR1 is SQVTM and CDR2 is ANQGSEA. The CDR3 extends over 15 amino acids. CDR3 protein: CSVEKRQGRFYEQYF. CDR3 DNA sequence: TGCAGCGTTGAAAAAAGGCAGGGTAGGTTCTACGAGCAGTACTTC.

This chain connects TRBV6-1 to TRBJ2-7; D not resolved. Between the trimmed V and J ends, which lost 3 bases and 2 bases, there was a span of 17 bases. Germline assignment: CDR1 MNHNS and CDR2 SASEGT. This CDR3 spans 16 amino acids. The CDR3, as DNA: TGTGCCAGCAGTGACAGTACCGTTAACCTTCCCTACGAGCAGTACTTC. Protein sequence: CASSDSTVNLPYEQYF.

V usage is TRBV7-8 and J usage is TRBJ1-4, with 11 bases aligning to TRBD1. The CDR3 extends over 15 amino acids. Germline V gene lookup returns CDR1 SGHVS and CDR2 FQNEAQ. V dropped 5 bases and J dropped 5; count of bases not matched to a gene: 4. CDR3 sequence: CASSLRDRGNEKLFF. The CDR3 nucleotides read TGTGCCAGCAGCCTCCGGGACAGGGGGAATGAAAAACTGTTTTTT.

CDR3 DNA sequence: TGTGCCAGCAGCGTAGCTGACACCACCTATGGCTACACCTTC. It is translated as CASSVADTTYGYTF. The chain couples TRBV9 to TRBJ1-2; D unclear. CDR3 length: 14 residues. CDR1 SGDLS and CDR2 YYNGEE come from the germline V gene. V lost 0 bases and J 4 bases, leaving 10 bases between the germline ends.

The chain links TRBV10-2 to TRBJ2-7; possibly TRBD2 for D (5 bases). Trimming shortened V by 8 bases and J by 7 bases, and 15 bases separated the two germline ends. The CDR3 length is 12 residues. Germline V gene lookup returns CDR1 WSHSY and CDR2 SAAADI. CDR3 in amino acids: CASSIRGGEQYF. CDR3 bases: TGCGCCAGCTCCATTCGGGGTGGTGAGCAGTACTTC.

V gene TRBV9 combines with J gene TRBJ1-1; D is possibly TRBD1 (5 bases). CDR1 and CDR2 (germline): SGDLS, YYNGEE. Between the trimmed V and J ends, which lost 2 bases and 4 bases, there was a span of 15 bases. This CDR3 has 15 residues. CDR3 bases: TGTGCCAGCAGCGTCGCCTCGACAGCGACCACTGAAGCTTTCTTT. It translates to CASSVASTATTEAFF.

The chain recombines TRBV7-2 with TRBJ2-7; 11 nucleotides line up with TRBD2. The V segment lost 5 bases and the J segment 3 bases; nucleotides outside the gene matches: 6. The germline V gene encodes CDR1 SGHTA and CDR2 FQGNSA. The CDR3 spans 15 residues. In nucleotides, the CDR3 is TGTGCCAGCAGCCAGGGACTAGCGGCCTACTACGAGCAGTACTTC. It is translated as CASSQGLAAYYEQYF.

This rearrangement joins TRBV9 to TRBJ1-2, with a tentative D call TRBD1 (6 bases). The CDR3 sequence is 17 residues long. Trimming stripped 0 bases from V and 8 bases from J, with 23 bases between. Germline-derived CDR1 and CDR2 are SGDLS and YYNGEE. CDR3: CASSVAKRGGLTHGYTF. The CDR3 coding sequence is TGTGCCAGCAGCGTAGCCAAAAGGGGGGGGCTGACTCACGGCTACACCTTC.

The CDR3 here is CASIFSGTDFSYEQYF. The CDR3 region has the DNA TGTGCCAGCATTTTCTCCGGGACAGATTTTTCCTACGAGCAGTACTTC. The chain carries TRBV2 and TRBJ2-7, with 7 positions matching TRBD1. The ends lost 7 bases at V and 1 base at J; junction bases unmatched: 13. This CDR3 region has 16 residues. Germline V gene lookup returns CDR1 SNHLY and CDR2 FYNNEI.

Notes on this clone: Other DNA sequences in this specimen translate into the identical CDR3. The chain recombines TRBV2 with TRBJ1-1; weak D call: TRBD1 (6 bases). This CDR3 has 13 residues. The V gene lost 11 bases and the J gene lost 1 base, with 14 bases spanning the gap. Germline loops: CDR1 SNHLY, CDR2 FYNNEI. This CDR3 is CASKDRENTEAFF. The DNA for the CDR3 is TGTGCCTCAAAGGACAGAGAGAACACTGAAGCTTTCTTT.

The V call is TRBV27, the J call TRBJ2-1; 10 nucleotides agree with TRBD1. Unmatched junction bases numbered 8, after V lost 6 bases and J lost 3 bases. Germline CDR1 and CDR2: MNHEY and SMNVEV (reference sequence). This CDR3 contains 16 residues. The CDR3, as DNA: TGTGCCAGCAGGAACAACCGGGACAGGGGCTACAATGAGCAGTTCTTC. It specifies CASRNNRDRGYNEQFF.

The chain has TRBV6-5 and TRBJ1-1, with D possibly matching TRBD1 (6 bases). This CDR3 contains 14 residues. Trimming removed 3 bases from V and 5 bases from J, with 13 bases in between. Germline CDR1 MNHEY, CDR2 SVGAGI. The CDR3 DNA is TGTGCCAGCAGTTATAGGGGGACGGTGACTGAAGCTTTCTTT. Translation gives CASSYRGTVTEAFF.

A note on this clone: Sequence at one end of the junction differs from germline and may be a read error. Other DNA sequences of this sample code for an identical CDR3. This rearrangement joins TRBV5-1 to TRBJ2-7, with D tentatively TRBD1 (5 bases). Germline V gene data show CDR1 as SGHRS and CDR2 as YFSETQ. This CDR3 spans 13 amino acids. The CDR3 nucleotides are TGCGCTAGCAGCTTTCAGGGTACCTACGAGCAGTACTTC. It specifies CASSFQGTYEQYF.

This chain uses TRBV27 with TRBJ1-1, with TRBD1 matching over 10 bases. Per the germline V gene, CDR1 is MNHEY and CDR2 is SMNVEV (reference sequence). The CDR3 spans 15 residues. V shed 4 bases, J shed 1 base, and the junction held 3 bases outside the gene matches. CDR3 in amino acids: CASSWDRGGNTEAFF. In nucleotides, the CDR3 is TGTGCCAGCAGTTGGGACAGGGGTGGGAACACTGAAGCTTTCTTT.

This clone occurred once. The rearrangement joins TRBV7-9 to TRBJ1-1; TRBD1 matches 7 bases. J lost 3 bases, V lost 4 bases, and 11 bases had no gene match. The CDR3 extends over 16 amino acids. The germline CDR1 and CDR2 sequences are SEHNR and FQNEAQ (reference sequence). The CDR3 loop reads CASSSQGGQKDTEAFF. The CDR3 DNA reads TGTGCCAGCAGCTCCCAGGGGGGACAGAAAGACACTGAAGCTTTCTTT.

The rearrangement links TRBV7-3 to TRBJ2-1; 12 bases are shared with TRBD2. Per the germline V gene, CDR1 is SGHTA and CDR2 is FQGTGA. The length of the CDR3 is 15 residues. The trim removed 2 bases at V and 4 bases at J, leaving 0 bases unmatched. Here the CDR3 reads CASSLGLAGYNEQFF. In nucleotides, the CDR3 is TGTGCCAGCAGCTTAGGACTAGCGGGGTACAATGAGCAGTTCTTC.

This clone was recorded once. CDR3 in amino acids: CASSGTGTGRGFDTEAFF. For the CDR3, the DNA is TGTGCCAGCAGCGGAACCGGGACAGGGAGAGGGTTTGACACTGAAGCTTTCTTT. V usage is TRBV7-9 and J usage is TRBJ1-1, with 9 bases identical to TRBD1. Germline V gene data show CDR1 as SEHNR and CDR2 as FQNEAQ (reference sequence). V was clipped by 5 bases and J by 3 bases; unmatched bases: 16. The CDR3 sequence is 18 residues long.

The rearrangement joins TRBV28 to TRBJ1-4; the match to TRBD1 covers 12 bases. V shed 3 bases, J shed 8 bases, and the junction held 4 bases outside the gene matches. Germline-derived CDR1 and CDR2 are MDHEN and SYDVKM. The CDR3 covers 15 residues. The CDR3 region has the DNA TGTGCCAGCAGTTTCTCCGGGACAGGGGGCGAAAAACTGTTTTTT. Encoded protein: CASSFSGTGGEKLFF.

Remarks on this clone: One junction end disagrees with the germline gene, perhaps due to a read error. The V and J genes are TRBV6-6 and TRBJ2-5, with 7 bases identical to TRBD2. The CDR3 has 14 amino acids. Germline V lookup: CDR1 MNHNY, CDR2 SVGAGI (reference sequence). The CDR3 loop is CASSYVGLRETRYF. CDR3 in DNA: TGTGCCAGCAGTTATGTGGGACTACGGGAGACCCGGTACTTC.

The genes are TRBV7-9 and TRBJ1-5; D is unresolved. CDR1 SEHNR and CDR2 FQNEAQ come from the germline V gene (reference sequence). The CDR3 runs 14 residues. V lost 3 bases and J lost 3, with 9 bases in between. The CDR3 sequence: CASSFGEYNQPQHF. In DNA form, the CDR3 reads TGTGCCAGCAGCTTCGGGGAGTACAATCAGCCCCAGCATTTT. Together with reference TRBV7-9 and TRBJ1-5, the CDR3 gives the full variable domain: DTGVSQNPRHKITKRGQNVTFRCDPISEHNRLYWYRQTLGQGPEFLTYFQNEAQLEKSRLLSDRFSAERPKGSFSTLEIQRTEQGDSAMYLCASSFGEYNQPQHFGDGTRLSIL.

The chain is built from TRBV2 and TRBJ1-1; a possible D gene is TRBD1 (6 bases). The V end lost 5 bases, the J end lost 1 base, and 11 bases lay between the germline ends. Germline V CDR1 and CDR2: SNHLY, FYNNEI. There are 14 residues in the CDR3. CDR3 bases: TGTGCCAGCAGTAGTGCAGGGGAGAACACTGAAGCTTTCTTT. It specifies CASSSAGENTEAFF. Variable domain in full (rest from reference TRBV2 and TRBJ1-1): EPEVTQTPSHQVTQMGQEVILRCVPISNHLYFYWYRQILGQKVEFLVSFYNNEISEKSEIFDDQFSVERPDGSNFTLKIRSTKLEDSAMYFCASSSAGENTEAFFGQGTRLTVV.

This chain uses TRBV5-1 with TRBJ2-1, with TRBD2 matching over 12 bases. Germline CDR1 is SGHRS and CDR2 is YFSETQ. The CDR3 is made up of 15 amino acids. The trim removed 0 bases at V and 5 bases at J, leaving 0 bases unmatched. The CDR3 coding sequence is TGCGCCAGCAGCTTGGGGACTAGCGGGGACAATGAGCAGTTCTTC. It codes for CASSLGTSGDNEQFF.

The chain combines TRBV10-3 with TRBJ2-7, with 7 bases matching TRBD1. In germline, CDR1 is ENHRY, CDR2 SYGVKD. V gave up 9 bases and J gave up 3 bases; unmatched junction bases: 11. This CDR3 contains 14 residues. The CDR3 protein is CAINRDSQSYEQYF. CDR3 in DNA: TGTGCCATAAATCGGGACAGCCAAAGCTACGAGCAGTACTTC.

The CDR3 sequence: CASSRTGVPLHF. The CDR3 DNA reads as TGTGCCAGCAGTCGAACAGGGGTCCCCCTCCACTTT. The chain links TRBV7-8 to TRBJ1-6; 7 bases align to TRBD1. Germline V gives CDR1 SGHVS, CDR2 FQNEAQ. Trimming took 6 bases from V and 13 from J; bases not matched to a gene: 6. This CDR3 is 12 amino acids long.